The 27 T cell receptor beta chains below all came from one sample that was sequenced in a study of shared clonotypes between healthy human individuals. Naive CD8 cells, CD45RO-negative and positively selected for CCR7, excluded terminally differentiated effector memory CD45RA+ cells. Measured with immunoSEQ multiplex PCR; TCRdb has only the in-frame clones, and not every one. This sample has about 2.1 million clones, with roughly 95% found just once. The sample comprised naive CD8+ T cells from PBMCs. The receptors here all came from a man in his late teens or twenties in good health. Some clones in this sample may be carry-over from other donors' samples.

This sequence joins TRBV9 and TRBJ2-7; 10 bases map to TRBD1. CDR1 SGDLS and CDR2 YYNGEE come from the germline V gene. V was pared by 3 bases and J by 3 bases, with 3 bases of the junction left unmatched. This CDR3 is 14 amino acids long. CDR3 region: CASSDGTGDYEQYF. CDR3 nucleotides: TGTGCCAGCAGCGATGGGACAGGGGACTACGAGCAGTACTTC.

The V call is TRBV27, the J call TRBJ2-7; 11 bases line up with TRBD2. J was trimmed by 3 bases and V by 0 bases; bases with no gene match: 1. CDR1 is MNHEY and CDR2 is SMNVEV in the germline V gene (reference sequence). The CDR3 is made up of 15 amino acids. The CDR3 DNA is TGTGCCAGCAGTTTATCGACTAGCGGGGACTACGAGCAGTACTTC. Encoded protein: CASSLSTSGDYEQYF.

This clone occurred a few times. Other DNA variants within this sample encode the same CDR3. This chain joins TRBV6-5 and TRBJ1-2; TRBD1 is a possible D gene (5 bases). Trimming cost V 2 bases and J 8 bases, with 9 bases left between them. The CDR3 consists of 12 residues. Germline values: CDR1 MNHEY, CDR2 SVGAGI. The CDR3 reads CASSYGGSGYTF. The CDR3 DNA reads TGTGCCAGCAGTTACGGGGGGAGCGGCTACACCTTC.

V gene TRBV27 combines with J gene TRBJ1-5; 7 bases map to TRBD1. The germline gives CDR1 MNHEY, CDR2 SMNVEV (reference sequence). V lost 2 bases to trimming and J lost 2 bases; unmatched junction nucleotides: 6. This CDR3 region has 16 residues. The CDR3: CASSLGAGGGNQPQHF. CDR3 nucleotide sequence: TGTGCCAGCAGTTTAGGTGCAGGGGGGGGCAATCAGCCCCAGCATTTT.

The rearrangement joins TRBV5-4 to TRBJ2-7; the match to TRBD2 covers 8 bases. The ends lost 5 bases at V and 12 bases at J; junction bases unmatched: 10. CDR1 is SGHNT and CDR2 is YYREEE in the germline V gene (reference sequence). The CDR3 runs 12 residues. Here the CDR3 reads CASRAREGRVYF. As DNA, the CDR3 is TGTGCCAGCAGGGCCCGGGAGGGCCGGGTGTACTTC. The full variable domain, its missing parts supplied by reference TRBV5-4 and TRBJ2-7, is ETGVTQSPTHLIKTRGQQVTLRCSSQSGHNTVSWYQQALGQGPQFIFQYYREEENGRGNFPPRFSGLQFPNYSSELNVNALELDDSALYLCASRAREGRVYFGPGTRLTVT.

The chain employs TRBV9 and TRBJ2-1, with TRBD2 matching over 10 bases. Germline-derived CDR1 and CDR2 are SGDLS and YYNGEE. This CDR3 region has 14 residues. The V and J ends lost 6 bases and 7 bases, in that order; junction bases with no gene match: 7. CDR3 sequence reads: CASNLAGAKNEQFF. As DNA, the CDR3 is TGTGCCAGCAACCTAGCGGGAGCGAAGAATGAGCAGTTCTTC.

The J gene is TRBJ2-6, the V gene TRBV2, with TRBD1 identical over 9 bases. The CDR3 has 15 amino acids. Germline V lookup: CDR1 SNHLY, CDR2 FYNNEI. V lost 10 bases and J lost 0; bases outside the gene matches: 4. The CDR3 region is CANWDRASGANVLTF. The CDR3 nucleotides are TGTGCCAACTGGGACAGGGCCTCTGGGGCCAACGTCCTGACTTTC.

This clone was recorded only once. The genes are TRBV7-6 and TRBJ2-3, with 7 bases that match TRBD2. The CDR3 extends over 17 amino acids. The V segment lost 4 bases and the J segment 5 bases; nucleotides outside the gene matches: 15. Germline V CDR1 and CDR2: SGHVS, FNYEAQ. The DNA for the CDR3 is TGTGCCAGCAGCTCCGTCCTGTTCGGGAGGAAAAGAGATACGCAGTATTTT. Its translation: CASSSVLFGRKRDTQYF.

Concerning this clone: Distinct nucleotide sequences in the sample also encode this CDR3. This sequence joins TRBV5-1 and TRBJ2-7; TRBD1 matches 9 bases. Germline-derived CDR1 and CDR2 are SGHRS and YFSETQ. After removal of 3 bases from V and 0 bases from J, the junction contained 4 bases not matched to a gene. This CDR3 is 15 amino acids long. The CDR3 sequence: CASSWGQGPSYEQYF. The CDR3 nucleotides are TGCGCCAGCAGCTGGGGACAGGGCCCCTCCTACGAGCAGTACTTC.

This clone has only a few counts. This chain uses TRBV4-3 with TRBJ1-1; D is unresolved. V shed 0 bases and J shed 1 base, with 9 bases lying between them. The CDR3 totals 15 residues. From germline, CDR1 is LGHNA and CDR2 YSLEER. CDR3 sequence reads: CASSQDIGPNTEAFF. The CDR3 nucleotides are TGCGCCAGCAGCCAAGATATCGGCCCGAACACTGAAGCTTTCTTT.

The V gene is TRBV28, the J gene TRBJ2-7; D might be TRBD1 (6 bases). V lost 5 bases and J lost 2, with 10 bases in between. Germline CDR1 MDHEN, CDR2 SYDVKM. The CDR3 spans 13 residues. CDR3 coding DNA: TGTGCCAGCAGTAGGACAGCGACCTACGAGCAGTACTTC. Translated: CASSRTATYEQYF.

The rearrangement links TRBV7-6 to TRBJ1-1, with D unclear. The CDR3 contains 12 residues. From germline, CDR1 is SGHVS and CDR2 FNYEAQ. Trimming took off 2 bases at V and 0 bases at J, with 1 base between the two ends. The CDR3 spells CASSLLNTEAFF. The CDR3 bases are TGTGCCAGCAGCTTATTGAACACTGAAGCTTTCTTT.

Turning to this clone: The junction does not match germline at one end; this may be a read error. The rearrangement joins TRBV6-6 to TRBJ2-1; perhaps TRBD2 as D (6 bases). CDR1 is MNHNY and CDR2 is SVGAGI in the germline V gene (reference sequence). CDR3 length equals 13 residues. The CDR3 region has the DNA TGTGCCAGCAGTTACTCGGACTACCATGAGCAGTTCTTC. Its translation is CASSYSDYHEQFF.

V and J are TRBV9 and TRBJ2-5; D may be TRBD1 (6 bases). The CDR3 loop spans 15 amino acids. Germline CDR1 reads SGDLS; CDR2 reads YYNGEE. The V and J ends lost 4 bases and 2 bases respectively, with 15 bases between them. The CDR3 DNA sequence: TGTGCCAGCAGCCCATTTGGACAGTTGCAAGAGACCCAGTACTTC. This translates into CASSPFGQLQETQYF.

V is TRBV7-3 and J is TRBJ2-7; unclear D gene. CDR1 and CDR2 from the germline V gene are SGHTA and FQGTGA. The CDR3 sequence is 15 residues long. V lost 3 bases to trimming and J lost 2 bases, with 14 bases between them. The CDR3 sequence: CASSLFRASAYEQYF. The CDR3, as DNA: TGTGCCAGCAGCTTGTTCCGCGCGTCTGCCTACGAGCAGTACTTC.

The V and J genes are TRBV19 and TRBJ2-7; D might be TRBD1 (6 bases). The CDR3 runs 14 residues. The V end lost 5 bases, the J end lost 6 bases, and 17 bases lay between the germline ends. Germline V gives CDR1 LNHDA, CDR2 SQIVND (reference sequence). CDR3 residues: CASSASGTLSEQYF. The CDR3 coding sequence is TGTGCCAGTAGTGCCTCCGGGACACTCAGCGAGCAGTACTTC. Based on the CDR3 plus reference TRBV19 and TRBJ2-7, the full variable domain is DGGITQSPKYLFRKEGQNVTLSCEQNLNHDAMYWYRQDPGQGLRLIYYSQIVNDFQKGDIAEGYSVSREKKESFPLTVTSAQKNPTAFYLCASSASGTLSEQYFGPGTRLTVT.

V is TRBV5-1 and J is TRBJ2-7; no definite D call. Germline CDR1 reads SGHRS; CDR2 reads YFSETQ. The germline V and J ends were trimmed by 7 bases and 6 bases, with 17 bases remaining between them. This CDR3 has 13 amino acids. The CDR3 nucleotides read TGCGCCAGCCGACCGCTCCCCGTCGCCGAGCAGTACTTC. Its protein product is CASRPLPVAEQYF.

This chain uses TRBV15 with TRBJ2-7, with D possibly being TRBD1 (6 bases). The CDR3 consists of 15 residues. In germline, CDR1 is LNHNV, CDR2 YYDKDF (reference sequence). V was cut by 3 bases and J by 4 bases, with 16 bases left in between. CDR3 sequence reads: CATSSRIDRKYEQYF. CDR3 nucleotides: TGTGCCACCAGCAGCCGAATAGACAGGAAATACGAGCAGTACTTC.

The chain couples TRBV5-1 to TRBJ2-1; D may be TRBD1 (6 bases). The ends were cut back, 2 bases at V and 0 bases at J, with 18 bases in the middle. The CDR3 length is 18 residues. Germline-derived CDR1 and CDR2 are SGHRS and YFSETQ. The CDR3 spells CASSFPPVQDSSYNEQFF. CDR3 DNA sequence: TGCGCCAGCAGCTTCCCCCCAGTTCAGGACAGCTCCTACAATGAGCAGTTCTTC.

This chain links TRBV29-1 with TRBJ2-2; D gene ambiguous. Trimming left V 7 bases short and J 1 base short, with 7 bases between. This CDR3 is 12 amino acids long. Germline loops: CDR1 SQVTM, CDR2 ANQGSEA. As DNA, the CDR3 is TGCAGCGGGACCGGGAACACCGGGGAGCTGTTTTTT. Encoded protein: CSGTGNTGELFF.

The chain employs TRBV28 and TRBJ1-3; a weak D match, TRBD1 (5 bases). CDR1 is MDHEN, CDR2 SYDVKM, per germline. This CDR3 spans 15 amino acids. With 2 bases removed from V and 4 bases from J, the gap between germline ends came to 12 bases. The CDR3 bases are TGTGCCAGCAGTTTAAGACAGCTGCTCGGAAACACCATATATTTT. This sequence encodes CASSLRQLLGNTIYF.

The chain is built from TRBV29-1 and TRBJ2-7, with D uncertain. The CDR3 loop spans 10 amino acids. The germline gives CDR1 SQVTM, CDR2 ANQGSEA. The V end lost 4 bases, the J end lost 8 bases, and 9 bases lay between the germline ends. CDR3 sequence: CSVGWGKQYF. The CDR3 DNA sequence: TGCAGCGTTGGGTGGGGAAAGCAGTACTTC.

The chain combines TRBV5-4 with TRBJ2-7, with D uncertain. Trimming shortened V by 4 bases and J by 5 bases, and 22 bases separated the two germline ends. Germline CDR1 SGHNT, CDR2 YYREEE (reference sequence). The CDR3 is 16 residues long. This chain's CDR3 is CASSRKRLGLTNEQYF. In DNA, the CDR3 is TGTGCCAGCAGCAGAAAACGGCTGGGCTTAACCAACGAGCAGTACTTC.

The rearrangement links TRBV27 to TRBJ2-7; 7 nucleotides align to TRBD2. The CDR3 extends over 15 amino acids. Germline CDR1 reads MNHEY; CDR2 reads SMNVEV (reference sequence). Trimming at V came to 6 bases and at J to 2 bases, leaving 10 bases not matched to a gene. The DNA for the CDR3 is TGTGCCAGCAGCTCCGGGGCTAGCGGAACCTACGAGCAGTACTTC. It translates to CASSSGASGTYEQYF.

About this clone: Other DNA sequences in this sample translate to the same CDR3. The CDR3 DNA reads TGTGCCAGCAGCGTAGGTAGGGACTATGGCTACACCTTC. Protein product: CASSVGRDYGYTF. The V call is TRBV9, the J call TRBJ1-2; D is unresolved. This CDR3 region has 13 residues. The germline CDR1 and CDR2 sequences are SGDLS and YYNGEE. V lost 0 bases and J 3 bases, leaving 6 bases between the germline ends.

The table lists this clone with a count of one. V gene TRBV5-6 combines with J gene TRBJ1-1, with 9 bases fitting TRBD1. The CDR3 is 13 amino acids. V trimming: 8 bases; J trimming: 3 bases; junction bases outside the gene matches: 5. From germline, CDR1 is SGHDT and CDR2 YYEEEE. Written as DNA, the CDR3 is TGTGCCAGTGGTTGGGACAGGGACACTGAAGCTTTCTTT. Translating gives CASGWDRDTEAFF.

J is TRBJ1-1 and V is TRBV6-1; the match to TRBD1 covers 7 bases. This CDR3 is 16 amino acids long. The germline V gene has CDR1 MNHNS and CDR2 SASEGT. V was clipped by 2 bases and J by 5 bases; unmatched bases: 11. CDR3 sequence: CASSETAGGRGTEAFF. CDR3 DNA: TGTGCCAGCAGTGAAACGGCAGGGGGTCGTGGGACTGAAGCTTTCTTT.